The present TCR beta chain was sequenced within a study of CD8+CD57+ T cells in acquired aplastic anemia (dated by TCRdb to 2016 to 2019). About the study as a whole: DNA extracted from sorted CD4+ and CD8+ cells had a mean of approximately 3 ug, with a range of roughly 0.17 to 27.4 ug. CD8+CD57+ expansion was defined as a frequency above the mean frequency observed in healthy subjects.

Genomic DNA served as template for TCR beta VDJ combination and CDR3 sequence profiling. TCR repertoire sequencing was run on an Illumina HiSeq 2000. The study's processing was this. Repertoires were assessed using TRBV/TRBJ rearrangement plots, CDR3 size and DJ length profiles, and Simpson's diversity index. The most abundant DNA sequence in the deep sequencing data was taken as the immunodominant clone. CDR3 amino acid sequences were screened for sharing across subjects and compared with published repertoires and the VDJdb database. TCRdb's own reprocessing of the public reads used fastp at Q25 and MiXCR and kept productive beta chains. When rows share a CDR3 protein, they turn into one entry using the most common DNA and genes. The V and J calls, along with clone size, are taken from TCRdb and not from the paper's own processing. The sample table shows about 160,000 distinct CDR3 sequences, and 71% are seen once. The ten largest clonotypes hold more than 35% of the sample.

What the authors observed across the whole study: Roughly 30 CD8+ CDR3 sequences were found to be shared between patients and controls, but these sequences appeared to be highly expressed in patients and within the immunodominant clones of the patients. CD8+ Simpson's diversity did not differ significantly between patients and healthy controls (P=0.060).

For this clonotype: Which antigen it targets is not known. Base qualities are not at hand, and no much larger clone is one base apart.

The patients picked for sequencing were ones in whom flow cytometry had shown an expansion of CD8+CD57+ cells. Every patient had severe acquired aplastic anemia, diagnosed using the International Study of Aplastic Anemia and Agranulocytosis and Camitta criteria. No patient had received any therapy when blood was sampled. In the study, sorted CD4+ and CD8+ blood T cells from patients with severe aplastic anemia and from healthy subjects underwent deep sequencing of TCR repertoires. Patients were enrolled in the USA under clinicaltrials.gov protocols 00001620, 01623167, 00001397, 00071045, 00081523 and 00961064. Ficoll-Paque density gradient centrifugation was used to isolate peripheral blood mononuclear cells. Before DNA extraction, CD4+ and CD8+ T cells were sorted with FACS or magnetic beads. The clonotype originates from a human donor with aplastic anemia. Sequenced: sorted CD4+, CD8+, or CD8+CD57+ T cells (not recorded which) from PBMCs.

The CDR3: CAISDGQTYEQYF. The bases read TGTGCCATCAGTGATGGGCAAACCTACGAGCAGTACTTC. The sequence is built from TRBV10-3 and TRBJ2-7; no D gene is confidently identified. From cysteine to phenylalanine, the CDR3 is 13 amino acids long. The entry retains the CDR3 DNA only, 39 bases that are in frame from base 1. Trimming removed 3 bases from V and 2 bases from J, leaving 8 bases between the germline ends. The germline V gene sets CDR1 to ENHRY and CDR2 to SYGVKD.